The source of this T cell receptor (beta chain) is a study of PD-1 blockade in classical Hodgkin lymphoma. Study-level findings and limits: Nivolumab starters within 1 year of ASCT were excluded.

No patient escaped relapse after autologous stem cell transplantation, and brentuximab vedotin exposure varied. Sequencing used immunoSEQ multiplex PCR; TCRdb keeps in-frame clones, though not all of them. Altogether 40,000 to 45,000 clones are present, 65% to 85% being singletons, with the ten largest covering 2.8%. A remark on this clone: As yet, its antigen is unknown.

The CDR3 runs 15 residues. Germline CDR1 is SGHDN and CDR2 is FVKESK. The V and J ends lost 3 bases and 2 bases, in that order; junction bases with no gene match: 3. The sequence came from a human donor with classical Hodgkin lymphoma. The chain carries TRBV14 and TRBJ1-1; 10 nucleotides align to TRBD1. The source material was peripheral blood mononuclear cells (PBMCs), sampled before the second cycle of nivolumab. The CDR3 sequence is CASSHWTGGNTEAFF. Here the CDR3 DNA reads TGTGCCAGCAGCCATTGGACAGGGGGAAACACTGAAGCTTTCTTT.